This passage covers 9 T cell receptor beta chains from one sample sequenced in a study of control samples from healthy donors and cancer patients. Assay used: immunoSEQ multiplex PCR; TCRdb lists only in-frame clones, some missing. Among approximately 150,000 clones listed, about 91% were seen once. Sequencing was carried out using blood. The source of these receptors is a man younger than 35 in good health.

This chain joins TRBV5-4 and TRBJ2-3; D gene ambiguous. V lost 0 bases, J lost 5 bases, and 7 bases lay in between. CDR1 and CDR2 (germline): SGHNT, YYREEE (reference sequence). The CDR3 runs 13 residues. The CDR3 loop reads CASSLDAEDTQYF. CDR3 DNA: TGTGCCAGCAGCTTGGACGCCGAAGATACGCAGTATTTT.

This rearrangement joins TRBV23-1 to TRBJ2-7; D not resolved. TRBV23-1 has ORF status, its function being uncertain. Trimming shortened V by 6 bases and J by 4 bases, and 1 base separated the two germline ends. This CDR3 has 9 residues. DNA for the CDR3: TGCGCCAGCAGATACGAGCAGTACTTC. This translates into CASRYEQYF.

The chain joins TRBV19 to TRBJ2-3, with D perhaps TRBD1 or TRBD2 (5 bases each). CDR3 length: 14 amino acids. The germline CDR1 and CDR2 sequences are LNHDA and SQIVND (reference sequence). V was clipped by 9 bases and J by 4 bases, with 17 bases between them. Here the CDR3 DNA reads TGTGCCAGCAAGGGGCAGCCTAGCCCAGATACGCAGTATTTT. It codes for CASKGQPSPDTQYF.

The chain carries TRBV2 and TRBJ2-3; 7 positions agree with TRBD1. There are 12 residues in the CDR3. After removal of 4 bases from V and 5 bases from J, the junction contained 0 bases not matched to a gene. CDR1 is SNHLY, CDR2 FYNNEI, per germline. The CDR3 loop reads CASSAGGDTQYF. DNA of the CDR3: TGTGCCAGCAGTGCAGGGGGAGATACGCAGTATTTT.

The chain carries TRBV5-1 and TRBJ2-2, with D possibly TRBD1 on 5 matching bases. The CDR3 runs to 14 residues. CDR1 is SGHRS and CDR2 is YFSETQ in the germline V gene. The ends were cut back, 2 bases at V and 2 bases at J, with 7 bases in the middle. The CDR3 region has the DNA TGCGCCAGCAGCTTTGACAGCAACACCGGGGAGCTGTTTTTT. This sequence encodes CASSFDSNTGELFF.

The CDR3 region is CASLAGSTDTQYF. CDR3 in DNA: TGTGCCAGCCTAGCGGGATCCACAGATACGCAGTATTTT. The chain couples TRBV13 to TRBJ2-3; 9 bases fit TRBD2. The CDR3 extends over 13 amino acids. Germline CDR1 reads PRHDT; CDR2 reads FYEKMQ (reference sequence). V dropped 8 bases and J dropped 2; count of bases not matched to a gene: 2.

The rearrangement uses TRBV5-4 and TRBJ2-1; 11 nucleotides match TRBD2. After removal of 4 bases from V and 5 bases from J, the junction contained 11 bases not matched to a gene. CDR3 length equals 17 residues. Germline CDR1 SGHNT, CDR2 YYREEE (reference sequence). In DNA form, the CDR3 reads TGTGCCAGCAGCCCGGGCCTAGCGGGGGGCCATAACAATGAGCAGTTCTTC. Protein: CASSPGLAGGHNNEQFF. Based on the CDR3 plus reference TRBV5-4 and TRBJ2-1, the full variable domain is ETGVTQSPTHLIKTRGQQVTLRCSSQSGHNTVSWYQQALGQGPQFIFQYYREEENGRGNFPPRFSGLQFPNYSSELNVNALELDDSALYLCASSPGLAGGHNNEQFFGPGTRLTVL.

The CDR3 region is CSATSDNEQFF. CDR3 in DNA: TGCAGTGCTACTAGCGACAATGAGCAGTTCTTC. This sequence joins TRBV20-1 and TRBJ2-1, with a weak D call TRBD2 (6 bases). Germline V lookup: CDR1 DFQATT, CDR2 SNEGSKA (reference sequence). The V end was cut by 4 bases, the J end by 5 bases, with 6 bases between. This CDR3 has 11 amino acids.

This chain uses TRBV7-2 with TRBJ2-3, with 7 bases aligning to TRBD1. Germline V gene sequence: CDR1 SGHTA, CDR2 FQGNSA. The CDR3 length is 16 residues. V shed 2 bases and J 3 bases; nucleotides not matched to a gene: 8. The DNA for the CDR3 is TGTGCCAGCAGCTTAAACCCCAGGGGGTTGACAGATACGCAGTATTTT. Amino acids: CASSLNPRGLTDTQYF.